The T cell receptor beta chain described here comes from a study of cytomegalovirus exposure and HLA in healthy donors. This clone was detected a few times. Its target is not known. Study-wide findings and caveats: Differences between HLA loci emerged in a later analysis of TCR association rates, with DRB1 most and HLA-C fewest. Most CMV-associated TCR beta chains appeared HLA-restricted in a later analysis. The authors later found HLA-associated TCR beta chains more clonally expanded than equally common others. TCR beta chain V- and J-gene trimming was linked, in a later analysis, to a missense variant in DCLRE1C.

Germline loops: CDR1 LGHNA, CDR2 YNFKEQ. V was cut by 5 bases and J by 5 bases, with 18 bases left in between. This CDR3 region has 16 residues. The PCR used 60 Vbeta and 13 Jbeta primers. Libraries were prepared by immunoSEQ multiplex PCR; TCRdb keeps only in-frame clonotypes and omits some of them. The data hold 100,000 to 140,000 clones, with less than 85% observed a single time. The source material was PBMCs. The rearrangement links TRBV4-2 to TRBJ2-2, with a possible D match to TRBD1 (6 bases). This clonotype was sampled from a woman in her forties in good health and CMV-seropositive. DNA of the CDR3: TGTGCCAGCAGCACGGACGGGACACAGAATACCGGGGAGCTGTTTTTT. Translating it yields CASSTDGTQNTGELFF.